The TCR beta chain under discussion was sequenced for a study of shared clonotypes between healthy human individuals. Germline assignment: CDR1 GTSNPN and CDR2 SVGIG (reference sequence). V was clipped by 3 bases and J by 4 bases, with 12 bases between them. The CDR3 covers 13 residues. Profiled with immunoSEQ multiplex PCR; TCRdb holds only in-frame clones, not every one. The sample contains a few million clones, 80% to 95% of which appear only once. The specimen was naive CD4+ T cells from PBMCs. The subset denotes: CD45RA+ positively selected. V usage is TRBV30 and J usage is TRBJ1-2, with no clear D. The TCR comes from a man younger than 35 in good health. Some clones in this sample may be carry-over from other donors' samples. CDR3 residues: CAWSQGPGYGYTF. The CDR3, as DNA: TGTGCCTGGAGCCAAGGCCCCGGCTATGGCTACACCTTC.